Following are 27 T cell receptor beta chains from one sample sequenced in a study of PD-L1 blockade in urothelial cancer. The time point: pretreatment peripheral blood. This table comes from immunoSEQ multiplex PCR, and its TCRdb copy is limited to in-frame clones, with some not included. Altogether 100,000 to 150,000 clones are present, 65% to 85% being singletons, with the ten largest covering roughly 3.2%. The specimen comprised PBMCs, sampled around atezolizumab (anti-PD-L1) treatment. All receptors derive from a man between 45 and 60 years old with urothelial cancer.

V usage is TRBV27 and J usage is TRBJ2-3, with a possible D match to TRBD1 (7 bases). V shed 6 bases and J shed 6 bases, with 22 bases lying between them. This CDR3 is 16 amino acids long. Germline V gene data show CDR1 as MNHEY and CDR2 as SMNVEV (reference sequence). The CDR3 reads CASRPPGDRRRDTQYF. The CDR3 bases are TGTGCCAGCAGACCACCGGGGGACAGACGTCGGGATACGCAGTATTTT.

The gene calls are TRBV20-1 and TRBJ2-1, with a tentative D call TRBD1 (5 bases). Germline-derived CDR1 and CDR2 are DFQATT and SNEGSKA (reference sequence). This CDR3 is 11 amino acids long. The V and J ends lost 1 base and 12 bases respectively, with 10 bases between them. The CDR3 sequence is CSARAGQVQFF. As DNA, the CDR3 is TGCAGTGCTAGAGCCGGACAAGTGCAGTTCTTC.

The chain carries TRBV6-5 and TRBJ1-1; 7 bases align to TRBD1. After removal of 0 bases from V and 8 bases from J, the junction contained 6 bases not matched to a gene. The CDR3 extends over 14 amino acids. Per germline, CDR1 MNHEY and CDR2 SVGAGI. The CDR3 here is CASSYSPGQREAFF. In nucleotides, the CDR3 is TGTGCCAGCAGTTACTCACCGGGACAGAGAGAAGCTTTCTTT.

There are a few counts of this clone. The V call is TRBV2, the J call TRBJ1-6; D is uncertain. The CDR3 is 15 amino acids. Looked up from germline, CDR1 is SNHLY and CDR2 is FYNNEI. V was pared by 2 bases and J by 10 bases, with 15 bases between. The CDR3 is CASSERRVLTSPLHF. CDR3 nucleotides: TGTGCCAGCAGTGAAAGGCGGGTATTAACATCACCCCTCCACTTT.

V and J are TRBV5-1 and TRBJ2-2, with 11 bases lining up with TRBD1. The trim removed 4 bases at V and 5 bases at J, leaving 7 bases unmatched. Germline-derived CDR1 and CDR2 are SGHRS and YFSETQ. This CDR3 contains 16 residues. Here the CDR3 reads CASSPGQGAATGELFF. The CDR3 region has the DNA TGCGCCAGCAGCCCAGGACAGGGGGCGGCTACCGGGGAGCTGTTTTTT.

The gene calls are TRBV28 and TRBJ1-1; TRBD1 might be the D (6 bases). This CDR3 contains 12 residues. The germline V gene encodes CDR1 MDHEN and CDR2 SYDVKM. V gave up 6 bases and J gave up 10 bases, with 15 bases separating them. This CDR3 is CASRTTGLGAFF. In DNA form, the CDR3 reads TGTGCCAGCAGAACCACAGGGTTGGGAGCTTTCTTT.

The table lists this clone with many counts. The chain has TRBV20-1 and TRBJ2-1; possibly TRBD2 for D (6 bases). V was cut by 3 bases and J by 10 bases, with 10 bases left in between. The CDR3 is made up of 11 amino acids. Germline CDR1 reads DFQATT; CDR2 reads SNEGSKA (reference sequence). The CDR3 region has the DNA TGCAGTGCTAGCAGGCGGGGAGAGCAGTTCTTC. It codes for CSASRRGEQFF.

The chain recombines TRBV6-1 with TRBJ1-6, with 8 bases fitting TRBD1. Germline-derived CDR1 and CDR2 are MNHNS and SASEGT. The CDR3 is 14 amino acids. V lost 5 bases, J lost 6 bases, and 3 bases stayed unmatched. The CDR3 is CASSTGGVNSPLHF. As DNA, the CDR3 is TGTGCCAGCAGTACAGGGGGTGTTAATTCACCCCTCCACTTT.

The J gene is TRBJ2-5, the V gene TRBV6-5; D is perhaps TRBD2 (6 bases). The germline gives CDR1 MNHEY, CDR2 SVGAGI. V gave up 4 bases and J gave up 5 bases, with 11 bases separating them. This CDR3 spans 13 amino acids. For the CDR3, the DNA is TGTGCCAGCAGTTCCGGGAGAGAGGAGACCCAGTACTTC. Its translation is CASSSGREETQYF.

The CDR3 DNA reads TGCGCCAGCAGCTATGGCGGGACGAGTGAGCAGTACTTC. As protein: CASSYGGTSEQYF. The J gene is TRBJ2-7, the V gene TRBV5-1, with D perhaps TRBD2 (6 bases). CDR3 length: 13 amino acids. The V and J ends lost 3 bases and 7 bases respectively, with 14 bases between them. Germline lookup yields CDR1 SGHRS and CDR2 YFSETQ.

This chain joins TRBV28 and TRBJ2-7, with a tentative D call TRBD2 (6 bases). Trimming took 7 bases from V and 2 from J, leaving 15 bases between them. Germline V gives CDR1 MDHEN, CDR2 SYDVKM. CDR3 length: 14 amino acids. The CDR3, as DNA: TGTGCCAGCAAACCTATCGGGAGTCCCTACGAGCAGTACTTC. Its translation: CASKPIGSPYEQYF. The whole variable domain, filled in from reference TRBV28 and TRBJ2-7, reads DVKVTQSSRYLVKRTGEKVFLECVQDMDHENMFWYRQDPGLGLRLIYFSYDVKMKEKGDIPEGYSVSREKKERFSLILESASTNQTSMYLCASKPIGSPYEQYFGPGTRLTVT.

This clone appeared once. The chain carries TRBV19 and TRBJ1-3; D is unclear. The CDR3 sequence is 15 residues long. V was cut by 7 bases and J by 0 bases, with 13 bases left in between. Germline V lookup: CDR1 LNHDA, CDR2 SQIVND (reference sequence). For the CDR3, the DNA is TGTGCCAGTATCGGCCAGGCCATCTCTGGAAACACCATATATTTT. Protein product: CASIGQAISGNTIYF.

The V call is TRBV7-3, the J call TRBJ1-1; 8 nucleotides line up with TRBD1. V lost 8 bases and J lost 4; bases outside the gene matches: 9. From germline, CDR1 is SGHTA and CDR2 FQGTGA. This CDR3 spans 14 amino acids. CDR3 residues: CASLVTGASTEAFF. Here the CDR3 DNA reads TGTGCCAGCCTGGTGACAGGGGCTTCCACTGAAGCTTTCTTT.

This rearrangement joins TRBV9 to TRBJ2-1; D not certain. Trimming took 4 bases from V and 3 from J, leaving 14 bases between them. This CDR3 region has 15 residues. Germline CDR1 SGDLS, CDR2 YYNGEE. The CDR3 region is CASSPRPENYNEQFF. In nucleotides, the CDR3 is TGTGCCAGCAGCCCCCGACCGGAGAACTACAATGAGCAGTTCTTC.

The V and J genes are TRBV2 and TRBJ1-6; 12 positions agree with TRBD1. This CDR3 comprises 15 residues. The junction had 9 bases not matched to a gene; V was cut back by 6 bases and J by 12 bases. Germline assignment: CDR1 SNHLY and CDR2 FYNNEI. CDR3 loop: CASRKGGQGALPLHF. As DNA, the CDR3 is TGTGCCAGCAGGAAGGGGGGACAGGGGGCCCTACCCCTCCACTTT.

The chain recombines TRBV5-4 with TRBJ2-2; 7 nucleotides agree with TRBD2. The ends lost 2 bases at V and 7 bases at J; junction bases unmatched: 8. CDR1 and CDR2 (germline): SGHNT, YYREEE (reference sequence). This CDR3 is 15 amino acids long. The CDR3 spells CASSLSGVSGGELFF. In DNA form, the CDR3 reads TGTGCCAGCAGCTTAAGCGGGGTATCCGGCGGGGAGCTGTTTTTT.

The chain is built from TRBV7-2 and TRBJ1-5; maybe TRBD1 (5 bases). The V end was cut by 4 bases, the J end by 2 bases, with 12 bases between. Per the germline V gene, CDR1 is SGHTA and CDR2 is FQGNSA. The CDR3 is made up of 15 amino acids. CDR3 residues: CASSYGGGGNQPQHF. The CDR3 DNA sequence: TGTGCCAGCAGCTACGGGGGTGGGGGCAATCAGCCCCAGCATTTT.

The V and J genes are TRBV28 and TRBJ1-5; D not resolved. Trimming pared 6 bases from V and 0 bases from J, leaving 9 bases between. This CDR3 contains 14 residues. Per the germline V gene, CDR1 is MDHEN and CDR2 is SYDVKM. Here the CDR3 DNA reads TGTGCCAGCAGCCCGCGGAGTAGCAATCAGCCCCAGCATTTT. Its translation: CASSPRSSNQPQHF.

J is TRBJ2-1 and V is TRBV28, with a weak D call TRBD2 (7 bases). Between the trimmed V and J ends, which lost 1 base and 8 bases, there was a span of 15 bases. Germline V lookup: CDR1 MDHEN, CDR2 SYDVKM. CDR3 length: 15 amino acids. In nucleotides, the CDR3 is TGTGCCAGCAGTTTATTGGATCAAGGGGGGGATGAGCAGTTCTTC. Amino acid sequence: CASSLLDQGGDEQFF.

This chain joins TRBV19 and TRBJ2-2; TRBD1 is a possible D gene (6 bases). Trimming removed 4 bases from V and 6 bases from J, with 12 bases in between. Looked up from germline, CDR1 is LNHDA and CDR2 is SQIVND (reference sequence). The CDR3 is 14 residues long. This chain's CDR3 is CASSNLQGSGELFF. The CDR3 nucleotides read TGTGCCAGTAGTAACTTACAGGGTTCCGGGGAGCTGTTTTTT.

The V and J genes are TRBV7-9 and TRBJ2-3; D is undetermined. CDR1 is SEHNR and CDR2 is FQNEAQ in the germline V gene (reference sequence). The CDR3 extends over 14 amino acids. V lost 0 bases and J 4 bases, leaving 8 bases between the germline ends. CDR3 sequence reads: CASSLALEADTQYF. The CDR3 region has the DNA TGTGCCAGCAGCTTAGCGCTAGAAGCAGATACGCAGTATTTT.

The CDR3 sequence is CASSSRVSNTEAFF. The CDR3 region has the DNA TGTGCCAGCAGCTCCCGGGTCTCGAACACTGAAGCTTTCTTT. The chain combines TRBV5-4 with TRBJ1-1; D is ambiguous. Germline-derived CDR1 and CDR2 are SGHNT and YYREEE (reference sequence). Trimming removed 3 bases at V and 1 base at J, with 10 bases between. The CDR3 consists of 14 residues.

This rearrangement joins TRBV9 to TRBJ1-2; 8 nucleotides line up with TRBD1. CDR1 and CDR2 (germline): SGDLS, YYNGEE. The CDR3 contains 13 residues. The V and J ends lost 3 bases and 3 bases, in that order; junction bases with no gene match: 1. DNA for the CDR3: TGTGCCAGCAGCGAGACAGGGGACTATGGCTACACCTTC. Residues: CASSETGDYGYTF.

This chain uses TRBV4-1 with TRBJ2-1; 8 nucleotides match TRBD2. The V segment lost 1 base and the J segment 12 bases; nucleotides outside the gene matches: 5. In germline, CDR1 is MGHRA, CDR2 YSYEKL. This CDR3 has 13 residues. CDR3 residues: CASSQVYAGGQFF. In DNA, the CDR3 is TGCGCCAGCAGCCAAGTTTACGCGGGGGGGCAGTTCTTC.

V and J are TRBV6-5 and TRBJ1-5; D might be TRBD1 (5 bases). Trimming stripped 8 bases from V and 1 base from J, with 15 bases between. The CDR3 spans 15 residues. The germline V gene encodes CDR1 MNHEY and CDR2 SVGAGI. The CDR3 reads CASPPGGGSNQPQHF. DNA for the CDR3: TGTGCCAGCCCCCCGGGGGGTGGCAGCAATCAGCCCCAGCATTTT.

This sequence joins TRBV5-1 and TRBJ2-7, with a tentative D call TRBD2 (5 bases). The CDR3 consists of 13 residues. Trimming removed 4 bases from V and 4 bases from J, with 12 bases in between. Germline assignment: CDR1 SGHRS and CDR2 YFSETQ. The CDR3 DNA reads TGCGCCAGCAGCGTGCTACTAGGGTACGAGCAGTACTTC. It is translated as CASSVLLGYEQYF.

The genes are TRBV25-1 and TRBJ1-1; D remains unclear. The V gene's germline CDR1 is MGHDK and CDR2 SYGVNS. Trimming removed 6 bases at V and 0 bases at J, with 11 bases between. CDR3 length equals 14 residues. CDR3 region: CASRTRALNTEAFF. The CDR3 region has the DNA TGTGCCAGCAGAACGAGGGCGCTGAACACTGAAGCTTTCTTT.